A selection of T cell receptor beta chains follows, all from one sample in a study of T cell changes during pregnancy in multiple sclerosis. Here immunoSEQ multiplex PCR was the method, and the copy in TCRdb shows in-frame clones only, minus some. This sample yields about 100,000 clones, of which just over 90% are seen a single time; approximately 3.7% belongs to the top ten. The specimen was peripheral blood, collected after pregnancy. All receptors come from a female donor with multiple sclerosis, enrolled in a pregnancy study. CDR3s leave out the opening cysteine and the closing phenylalanine or tryptophan. Fields, in order: CDR3 protein, J gene, D gene, V gene. The D gene is left open where the match is weak.

ASSDEGRNTEAF TRBJ1-1 - TRBV25-1
ASSVEQGIVTEAF TRBJ1-1 - TRBV9
ASSTFRDRGPNYGYT TRBJ1-2 TRBD1 TRBV19
ASSRYQGTSGGETQY TRBJ2-5 TRBD2 TRBV5-1
ASSDTSGGHYNEQF TRBJ2-1 TRBD2 TRBV2
ASSLRTGWTEAF TRBJ1-1 - TRBV5-1
SARDRNTIY TRBJ1-3 - TRBV20-1
AWSVNGGVGEKLF TRBJ1-4 - TRBV30
ASSASRPPGNTIY TRBJ1-3 - TRBV2
ASSLAGNKETQY TRBJ2-5 - TRBV7-8
ATSRDLRELTGNTIY TRBJ1-3 - TRBV15
AWSVGTGMTYEQY TRBJ2-7 TRBD1 TRBV30
ASSSSGWQSKNYGYT TRBJ1-2 - TRBV7-9
ASSYTGGRITGELF TRBJ2-2 TRBD1 TRBV6-5
ASSPLAGNEQF TRBJ2-1 - TRBV18
AISQDRDGYT TRBJ1-2 TRBD1 TRBV10-3
ATKTRALNTEAF TRBJ1-1 - TRBV2
ASTAGASTDTQY TRBJ2-3 - TRBV21-1
ASSARLQGPNGYT TRBJ1-2 TRBD1 TRBV2
ASSGDRGRRNEQF TRBJ2-1 TRBD1 TRBV7-9
ASSPWGQGGDTEAF TRBJ1-1 TRBD1 TRBV5-8
ASSGQGGRVQETQY TRBJ2-5 TRBD2 TRBV9
ASSHKKGAGTEAF TRBJ1-1 TRBD1 TRBV4-1
ASSLAGQPSGNTIY TRBJ1-3 TRBD1 TRBV5-1
ASSLDGTGQETQY TRBJ2-5 TRBD1 TRBV5-1
ASSSTGDYGYGYT TRBJ1-2 - TRBV18
ASSFMEMDGYT TRBJ1-2 - TRBV7-9
ASSSNRDSGANVLT TRBJ2-6 - TRBV4-1
ASSSLSGASYNEQF TRBJ2-1 TRBD2 TRBV7-9
ASSFSRAYEQY TRBJ2-7 - TRBV11-1
ASSRAGVVNIQY TRBJ2-4 TRBD2 TRBV4-1
ASTGDSVSRGYGYT TRBJ1-2 TRBD1 TRBV2
ASSYGTGNLYEQY TRBJ2-7 TRBD1 TRBV11-2
ASSLSGAGYGYT TRBJ1-2 - TRBV5-1
ASSGQGVEAF TRBJ1-1 TRBD1 TRBV14